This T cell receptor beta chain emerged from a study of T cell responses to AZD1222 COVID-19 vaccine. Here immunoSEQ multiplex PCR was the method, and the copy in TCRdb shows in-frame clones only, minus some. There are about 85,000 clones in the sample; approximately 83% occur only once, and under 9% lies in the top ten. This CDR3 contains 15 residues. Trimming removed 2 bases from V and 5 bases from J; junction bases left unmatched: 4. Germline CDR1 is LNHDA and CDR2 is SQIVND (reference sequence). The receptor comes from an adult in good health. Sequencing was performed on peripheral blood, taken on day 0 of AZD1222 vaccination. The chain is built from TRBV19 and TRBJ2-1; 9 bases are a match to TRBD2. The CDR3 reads CASSITSGQNNEQFF. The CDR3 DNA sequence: TGTGCCAGTAGTATAACTAGCGGGCAAAACAATGAGCAGTTCTTC.